Presented here are 18 T cell receptor beta chains from one specimen sequenced in a study of T cell clonality in common variable immunodeficiency. The assay was immunoSEQ multiplex PCR, and TCRdb's table has in-frame clones only and misses some. The record shows more than 7,000 clones for this sample, with no singletons present. No antigens are known for them. Findings of the study overall: Fewer deletions and N-nucleotide insertions were reportedly seen in common variable immunodeficiency TCR beta sequences.

Sequenced material: peripheral blood mononuclear cells. Receptors were obtained from a human donor with common variable immunodeficiency.

This clone occurred a few times. The read ends 3 residues shy of where the CDR3 ends; the end is completed using the germline J gene. V gene TRBV19 combines with J gene TRBJ2-6; the match to TRBD1 covers 9 bases. V lost 5 bases to trimming and J lost 3 bases; unmatched junction nucleotides: 5. Germline V gives CDR1 LNHDA, CDR2 SQIVND (reference sequence). This CDR3 has 16 amino acids. Incomplete CDR3 DNA: TGTGCCAGTAGTTCCCACAGGGGGCGTGGGGCCAACGTC. Translation gives CASSSHRGRGANV. The whole CDR3 region reads CASSSHRGRGANVLTF.

This clone is deemed medium-sized. The DNA ends 3 residues before the CDR3 does, and the rest of the CDR3 is filled in from the germline J gene. The rearrangement joins TRBV29-1 to TRBJ1-4; D is possibly TRBD1 (5 bases). Trimming took 4 bases from V and 10 from J, leaving 10 bases between them. The CDR3 length is 11 residues. CDR1 and CDR2 from the germline V gene are SQVTM and ANQGSEA. CDR3 bases read: TGCAGCGTTGTCAGGGAGGGAAAA. Translated: CSVVREGK. The full CDR3 sequence reads CSVVREGKLFF.

About this clone: The read ends 3 residues shy of where the CDR3 ends; the end is completed using the germline J gene. The rearrangement links TRBV7-2 to TRBJ2-7; TRBD1 matches 8 bases. With V trimmed by 3 bases and J by 2 bases, 6 bases remained unmatched. The CDR3 sequence is 15 residues long. Germline loops: CDR1 SGHTA, CDR2 FQGNSA. The CDR3 bases that were read are TGTGCCAGCAGCTTTCAGACAGGGGAAGCCTACGAG. Translating it yields CASSFQTGEAYE. The full-length CDR3 reads as CASSFQTGEAYEQYF.

Remarks on this clone: The read finishes 3 residues shy of the CDR3 end, and the germline J gene is used to complete it. The rearrangement uses TRBV19 and TRBJ2-3; 7 bases agree with TRBD2. Trimming removed 5 bases from V and 2 bases from J; junction bases left unmatched: 7. Germline CDR1 LNHDA, CDR2 SQIVND (reference sequence). The CDR3 covers 15 residues. The CDR3 protein is CASSFQAGNTDTQYF. The part of the CDR3 DNA that was read is TGTGCCAGTAGTTTCCAAGCGGGAAACACAGATACG.

In its sample, this clone is medium-sized. The CDR3 goes on 3 residues after the read ends, and that part is filled in from the germline J gene. The J gene is TRBJ1-1, the V gene TRBV19; D uncertain. The length of the CDR3 is 12 residues. Trimming took off 7 bases at V and 1 base at J, with 7 bases between the two ends. Per the germline V gene, CDR1 is LNHDA and CDR2 is SQIVND (reference sequence). The sequenced part of the CDR3 DNA is TGTGCCAGTACGCACAGGAACACTGAA. This codes for CASTHRNTE. The full CDR3 protein is CASTHRNTEAFF.

This clone was seen more than once but under ten times. The CDR3 extends 3 residues past the end of the read, so its final part is completed from the germline J gene. The chain couples TRBV2 to TRBJ2-7, with TRBD2 matching 7 bases. V lost 3 bases, J lost 1 base, and 3 bases stayed unmatched. CDR1 and CDR2 from the germline V gene are SNHLY and FYNNEI. This CDR3 has 14 amino acids. CDR3 DNA, as far as it was read: TGTGCCAGCAGTGACAGGACTAGTTCCTACGAG. This codes for CASSDRTSSYE. The whole CDR3 reads CASSDRTSSYEQYF.

On this clone: The observed sequence ends 3 residues before the CDR3 terminus, with the missing tail filled in from the germline J gene. This chain links TRBV7-6 with TRBJ2-3; no firm D call. Germline CDR1 SGHVS, CDR2 FNYEAQ. CDR3 length: 12 amino acids. The covered CDR3 bases are TGTGCCAGCAGCTTAGATCTAGGTGCG. This encodes CASSLDLGA. The entire CDR3 protein is CASSLDLGAQYF.

In the case of this clone: The CDR3 end falls 3 residues outside the read, so it is completed with the germline J gene. The chain carries TRBV5-1 and TRBJ2-1; 10 bases match TRBD2. The CDR3 loop spans 13 amino acids. Germline V gives CDR1 SGHRS, CDR2 YFSETQ. The V segment lost 5 bases and the J segment 8 bases; nucleotides outside the gene matches: 4. The CDR3 here is CASREREGHEQFF. The sequenced CDR3 bases are TGCGCCAGCAGAGAGCGGGAGGGCCATGAG.

This clone has more than one count but fewer than ten. The read falls 3 residues short of the CDR3 end, and the missing part is taken from the germline J gene. The V and J genes are TRBV19 and TRBJ2-4; 10 bases are shared with TRBD1. CDR3 size: 20 residues. Germline V gene sequence: CDR1 LNHDA, CDR2 SQIVND (reference sequence). Trimming at V came to 5 bases and at J to 2 bases, leaving 18 bases not matched to a gene. CDR3 in amino acids: CASSLMMGQGTLTSKNIQYF. The sequenced part of the CDR3 DNA is TGTGCCAGTAGTTTGATGATGGGACAGGGGACCCTGACGTCCAAAAACATT. The variable domain in full, with the rest retrieved from reference TRBV19 and TRBJ2-4, is DGGITQSPKYLFRKEGQNVTLSCEQNLNHDAMYWYRQDPGQGLRLIYYSQIVNDFQKGDIAEGYSVSREKKESFPLTVTSAQKNPTAFYLCASSLMMGQGTLTSKNIQYFGAGTRLSVL.

This clone was counted between two and nine times. The CDR3 end lies 3 residues beyond the end of the read and is filled in from the germline J gene. The V and J genes are TRBV7-6 and TRBJ2-5; 9 nucleotides match TRBD2. Germline lookup yields CDR1 SGHVS and CDR2 FNYEAQ. The length of the CDR3 is 18 residues. V lost 4 bases and J lost 0; bases outside the gene matches: 12. The covered CDR3 bases are TGTGCCAGCAGCTCTCTAGCGGGATCCCCCTTGTACCAAGAGACC. Translation: CASSSLAGSPLYQET. The complete CDR3 protein is CASSSLAGSPLYQETQYF.

As to this clone: The observed sequence ends 3 residues before the CDR3 terminus, with the missing tail filled in from the germline J gene. This chain links TRBV19 with TRBJ2-1, with 7 bases lining up with TRBD2. CDR1 is LNHDA, CDR2 SQIVND, per germline (reference sequence). Trimming took 6 bases from V and 3 from J; bases not matched to a gene: 8. The CDR3 sequence is 15 residues long. CDR3 protein: CASSHLTGGYNEQFF. The CDR3 DNA, read in part, is TGTGCCAGTAGCCATCTGACGGGGGGCTACAATGAG.

This clone has more than one count but fewer than ten. Read coverage stops 3 residues before the CDR3 terminus; the germline J gene supplies the remainder. The V and J genes are TRBV6-1 and TRBJ2-3, with TRBD1 matching 8 bases. Germline CDR1 MNHNS, CDR2 SASEGT. The CDR3 has 14 amino acids. V was clipped by 4 bases and J by 1 base; unmatched bases: 1. CDR3 loop: CASSAGGGTDTQYF. CDR3 DNA, as far as it was read: TGTGCCAGCAGTGCAGGGGGCGGCACAGATACG.

CDR3 loop: CASSPAGTSGRGSYNEQFF. The DNA read from the CDR3 is TGTGCCAGTAGTCCCGCCGGGACTAGCGGGAGGGGCTCCTACAATGAG. V usage is TRBV19 and J usage is TRBJ2-1; the match to TRBD2 covers 16 bases. The read stops 3 residues short of the end of the CDR3; the missing end is completed from the germline J gene. V was clipped by 5 bases and J by 0 bases; unmatched bases: 7. The germline V gene has CDR1 LNHDA and CDR2 SQIVND (reference sequence). The CDR3 runs to 19 residues.

Points on this clone: The CDR3 is cut off 3 residues early in the read; its end comes from the germline J gene. V usage is TRBV6-2 or TRBV6-3 and J usage is TRBJ2-7; 7 bases line up with TRBD1. J lost 0 bases, V lost 5 bases, and 7 bases had no gene match. This CDR3 comprises 15 residues. CDR1 MNHEY and CDR2 SVGEGT come from the germline V gene. CDR3: CASSPGQAGSYEQYF. The DNA read from the CDR3 is TGTGCCAGCAGTCCCGGACAGGCCGGCTCCTACGAG.

This clone was detected a few times. The read finishes 3 residues shy of the CDR3 end, and the germline J gene is used to complete it. V is TRBV14 and J is TRBJ2-5; D is undetermined. The CDR3 extends over 16 amino acids. V dropped 1 base and J dropped 0 bases, with 12 bases sitting between them. Germline V gene sequence: CDR1 SGHDN, CDR2 FVKESK. CDR3 residues: CASSQGPFGYQETQYF. The DNA read from the CDR3 is TGTGCCAGCAGCCAAGGACCCTTCGGGTACCAAGAGACC.

This clone has a handful of counts. The read finishes 3 residues shy of the CDR3 end, and the germline J gene is used to complete it. V usage is TRBV18 and J usage is TRBJ1-6; TRBD1 matches 7 bases. Looked up from germline, CDR1 is KGHSH and CDR2 is LQKENI. The CDR3 loop spans 15 amino acids. V lost 3 bases, J lost 7 bases, and 6 bases stayed unmatched. CDR3 sequence: CASSPPGGLNSPLHF. CDR3 DNA, as far as it was read: TGTGCCAGCTCACCCCCAGGGGGGTTGAATTCACCC.

A few counts support this clone. The read terminates 3 residues ahead of where the CDR3 ends, so the germline J gene completes it. This chain uses TRBV7-2 with TRBJ1-2; D gene uncertain. CDR1 and CDR2 (germline): SGHTA, FQGNSA. This CDR3 has 13 residues. CDR3 sequence: CASSSPSTVGYTF. Partial CDR3 DNA: TGTGCCAGCAGCTCCCCTAGTACGGTGGGC. The full variable domain, rest sourced from reference TRBV7-2 and TRBJ1-2, is GAGVSQSPSNKVTEKGKDVELRCDPISGHTALYWYRQSLGQGLEFLIYFQGNSAPDKSGLPSDRFSAERTGGSVSTLTIQRTQQEDSAVYLCASSSPSTVGYTFGSGTRLTVV.

This clone is deemed medium-sized. The sequence runs out 3 residues before the end of the CDR3; the remainder is reconstructed from the germline J gene. The chain joins TRBV18 to TRBJ2-3, with 10 bases aligning to TRBD2. There are 18 residues in the CDR3. V was pared by 3 bases and J by 4 bases, with 13 bases of the junction left unmatched. The germline V gene encodes CDR1 KGHSH and CDR2 LQKENI. The CDR3 reads CASSPLTHSGRSADTQYF. The sequenced part of the CDR3 DNA is TGTGCCAGCTCACCGTTAACCCATAGCGGGAGGTCGGCAGATACG.